Listed below are T cell receptor beta chains from one sample, sequenced in a study of identical twins. Via MiXCR, TCRdb re-called the 5' RACE reads, giving one row per CDR3 protein. The top ten clones hold approximately 8.2% of a sample with approximately 260,000 distinct CDR3 sequences, 11% to 15% of them seen once. Sequenced: memory (CD45RO+) T cells sorted from blood. The receptors derive from a woman between 18 and 29 years old in good health. CDR3s include the opening cysteine and the closing phenylalanine or tryptophan. Each record gives: J gene, CDR3 length, V gene, clone size, D gene, CDR3 DNA, CDR3 protein. The D gene is left open where the match is weak. Only some rows state a clone size, as once, few, many or a class for expanded clones.

TRBJ1-5,13,TRBV2,.,.,TGTGCCAGCAGCCTTTCCACAGGGCAGCCCCAGCATTTT,CASSLSTGQPQHF
TRBJ2-5,13,TRBV9,many,.,TGTGCCAGCAGCCCGACGCCACAAGAGACCCAGTACTTC,CASSPTPQETQYF
TRBJ2-7,13,TRBV5-1,few,.,TGCGCCAGCAGCCCCGGGGACGGGACGGAGCAGTACTTC,CASSPGDGTEQYF
TRBJ2-3,14,TRBV7-2,few,TRBD1,TGTGCCAGCAGCTTGGGGACAGGGATAGGAACGCAGTATTTT,CASSLGTGIGTQYF
TRBJ2-2,15,TRBV5-1,many,.,TGCGCCAGCAGCTTGGACCGGGAGAACACCGGGGAGCTGTTTTTT,CASSLDRENTGELFF
TRBJ2-1,16,TRBV19,few,TRBD1,TGTGCCAGTGGAGTTCTTCCGGGACAGGGGGCAAATGAGCAGTTCTTC,CASGVLPGQGANEQFF
TRBJ2-1,14,TRBV20-1,few,TRBD2,TGCAGTGCCACTACTAGCGGGGTGTATAATGAGCAGTTCTTC,CSATTSGVYNEQFF
TRBJ2-5,16,TRBV7-6,few,.,TGTGCCAGCAGCTTAGGCGGGACGTCGCGTCTGGAGACCCAGTACTTC,CASSLGGTSRLETQYF
TRBJ2-5,13,TRBV4-3,.,.,TGCGCCAGCAGCCAAGATTATGCAGAGACCCAGTACTTC,CASSQDYAETQYF
TRBJ1-1,15,TRBV5-4,.,TRBD1,TGTGCCAGCAGCTTAGCCCGACAGGGAGGAACTGAAGCTTTCTTT,CASSLARQGGTEAFF
TRBJ1-4,15,TRBV5-5,few,.,TGTGCCAGCAGTCGTCTCGGGTTTCCTAATGAAAAACTGTTTTTT,CASSRLGFPNEKLFF
TRBJ2-5,15,TRBV25-1,few,.,TGTGCCAGCACCCCTCCGACAGGAAACCAAGAGACCCAGTACTTC,CASTPPTGNQETQYF
TRBJ2-3,16,TRBV12-3/TRBV12-4,.,TRBD2,TGTGCCAGCAGGTTCTCAGCGGGGGGTAGCACAGATACGCAGTATTTT,CASRFSAGGSTDTQYF
TRBJ2-7,15,TRBV6-5,.,.,TGTGCCAGCAGTTACAGGGGGACGGATATCTACGAGCAGTACTTC,CASSYRGTDIYEQYF
TRBJ2-3,13,TRBV6-1,.,.,TGTGCCAGCAGGAGAGACTACACAGATACGCAGTATTTT,CASRRDYTDTQYF
TRBJ2-7,13,TRBV10-3,.,TRBD2,TGTGCCACCGGGGAGGGACTCTCCTACGAGCAGTACTTC,CATGEGLSYEQYF
TRBJ2-7,13,TRBV12-3/TRBV12-4,few,.,TGTGCCAGCAGATTTAGCGGATTCTACGAGCAGTACTTC,CASRFSGFYEQYF
TRBJ2-1,16,TRBV7-9,.,TRBD2,TGTGCCAGCAGTCTTCCGGGACTAGCGGGGGTGAATGAGCAGCTCTTC,CASSLPGLAGVNEQLF
TRBJ1-2,13,TRBV20-1,few,.,TGCAGTGCTAGCCTGGCGACGAACTATGGCTACACCTTC,CSASLATNYGYTF
TRBJ1-1,17,TRBV14,few,.,TGTGCCAGCAGCCAAGCTGGTGTTCTTCCCCGCCTTGCTGAAGCTTTCTTT,CASSQAGVLPRLAEAFF
TRBJ2-3,10,TRBV20-1,.,.,TGCAGTGCCGCCGGCTCGGGGGAGTATTTT,CSAAGSGEYF